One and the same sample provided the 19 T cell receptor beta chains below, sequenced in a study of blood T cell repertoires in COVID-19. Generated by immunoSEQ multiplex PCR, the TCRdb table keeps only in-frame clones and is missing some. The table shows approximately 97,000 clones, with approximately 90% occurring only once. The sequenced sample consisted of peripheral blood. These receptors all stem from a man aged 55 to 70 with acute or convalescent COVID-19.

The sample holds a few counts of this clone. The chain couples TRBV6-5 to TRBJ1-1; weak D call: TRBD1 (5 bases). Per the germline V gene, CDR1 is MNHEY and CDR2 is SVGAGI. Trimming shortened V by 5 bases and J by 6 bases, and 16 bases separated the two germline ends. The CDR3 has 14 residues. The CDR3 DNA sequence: TGTGCCAGCAGTCTCGCCGAAGGGGTAGCTGAAGCTTTCTTT. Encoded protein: CASSLAEGVAEAFF.

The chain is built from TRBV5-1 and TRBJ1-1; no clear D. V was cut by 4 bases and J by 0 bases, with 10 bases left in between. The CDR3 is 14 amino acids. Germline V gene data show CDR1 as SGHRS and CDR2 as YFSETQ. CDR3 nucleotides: TGCGCCAGCAGCGAGGCAACTATGAACACTGAAGCTTTCTTT. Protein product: CASSEATMNTEAFF.

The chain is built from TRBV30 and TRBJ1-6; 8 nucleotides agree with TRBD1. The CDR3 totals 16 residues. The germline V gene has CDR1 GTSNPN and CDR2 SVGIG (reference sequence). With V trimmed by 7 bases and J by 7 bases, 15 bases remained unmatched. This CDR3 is CAFLRSGTGGNSPLHF. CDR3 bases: TGTGCCTTTCTCAGAAGCGGGACAGGTGGGAATTCACCCCTCCACTTT.

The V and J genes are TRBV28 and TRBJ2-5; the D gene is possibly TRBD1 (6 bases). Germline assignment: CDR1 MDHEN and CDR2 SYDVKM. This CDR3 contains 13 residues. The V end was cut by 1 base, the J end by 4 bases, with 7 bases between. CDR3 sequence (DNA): TGTGCCAGCAGTTTATCAGGGGTAGAGACCCAGTACTTC. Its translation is CASSLSGVETQYF.

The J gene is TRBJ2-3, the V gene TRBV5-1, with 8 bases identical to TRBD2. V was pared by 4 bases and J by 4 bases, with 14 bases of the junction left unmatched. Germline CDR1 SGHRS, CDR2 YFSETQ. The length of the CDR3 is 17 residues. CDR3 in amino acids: CASSLGTSSGGADTQYF. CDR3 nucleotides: TGCGCCAGCAGCCTGGGTACCTCGAGCGGGGGTGCAGATACGCAGTATTTT.

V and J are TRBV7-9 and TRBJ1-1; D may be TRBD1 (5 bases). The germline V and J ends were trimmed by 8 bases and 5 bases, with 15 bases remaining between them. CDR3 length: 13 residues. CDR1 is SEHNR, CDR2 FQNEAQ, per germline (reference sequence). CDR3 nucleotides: TGTGCCAGCTGGTACGGGGGAGAGACTGAAGCTTTCTTT. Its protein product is CASWYGGETEAFF.

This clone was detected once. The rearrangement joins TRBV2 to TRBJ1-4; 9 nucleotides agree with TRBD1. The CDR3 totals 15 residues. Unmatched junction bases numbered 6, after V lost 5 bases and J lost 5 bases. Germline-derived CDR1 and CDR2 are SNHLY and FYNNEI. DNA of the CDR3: TGTGCCAGCAGTTATACCGGGACAGGGAATGAAAAACTGTTTTTT. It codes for CASSYTGTGNEKLFF.

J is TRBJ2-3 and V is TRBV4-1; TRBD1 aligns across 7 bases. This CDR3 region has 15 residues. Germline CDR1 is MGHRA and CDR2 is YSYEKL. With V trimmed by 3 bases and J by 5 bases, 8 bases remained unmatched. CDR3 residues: CASSHGDRDGDTQYF. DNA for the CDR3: TGCGCCAGCAGCCATGGAGACAGGGACGGAGATACGCAGTATTTT.

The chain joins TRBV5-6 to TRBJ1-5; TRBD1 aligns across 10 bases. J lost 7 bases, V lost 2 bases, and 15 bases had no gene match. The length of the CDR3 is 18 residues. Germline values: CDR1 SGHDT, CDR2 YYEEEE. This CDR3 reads CASSFGGAGQGSWQPQHF. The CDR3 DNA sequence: TGTGCCAGCAGCTTTGGCGGGGCGGGACAGGGGTCCTGGCAGCCCCAGCATTTT.

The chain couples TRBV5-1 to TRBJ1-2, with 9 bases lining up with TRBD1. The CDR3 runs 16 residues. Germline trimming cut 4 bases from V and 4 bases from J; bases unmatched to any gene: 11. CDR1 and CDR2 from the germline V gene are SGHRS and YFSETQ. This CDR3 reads CASSLGVQGAFYGYTF. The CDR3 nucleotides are TGCGCCAGCAGCCTGGGGGTACAGGGGGCGTTCTATGGCTACACCTTC.

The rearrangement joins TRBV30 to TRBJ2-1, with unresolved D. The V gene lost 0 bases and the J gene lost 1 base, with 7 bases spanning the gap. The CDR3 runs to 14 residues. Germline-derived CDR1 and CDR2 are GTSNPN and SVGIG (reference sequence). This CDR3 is CAWSVRGSYNEQFF. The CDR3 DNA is TGTGCCTGGAGTGTACGAGGTTCCTACAATGAGCAGTTCTTC. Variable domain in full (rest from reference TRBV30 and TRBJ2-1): SQTIHQWPATLVQPVGSPLSLECTVEGTSNPNLYWYRQAAGRGLQLLFYSVGIGQISSEVPQNLSASRPQDRQFILSSKKLLLSDSGFYLCAWSVRGSYNEQFFGPGTRLTVL.

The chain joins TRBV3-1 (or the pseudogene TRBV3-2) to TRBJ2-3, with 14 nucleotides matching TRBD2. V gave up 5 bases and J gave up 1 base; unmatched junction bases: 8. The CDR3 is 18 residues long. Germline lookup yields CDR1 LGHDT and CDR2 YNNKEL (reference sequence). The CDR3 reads CASSTTSGGAVGTDTQYF. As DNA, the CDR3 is TGTGCCAGCAGCACGACTAGCGGGGGGGCAGTGGGCACAGATACGCAGTATTTT.

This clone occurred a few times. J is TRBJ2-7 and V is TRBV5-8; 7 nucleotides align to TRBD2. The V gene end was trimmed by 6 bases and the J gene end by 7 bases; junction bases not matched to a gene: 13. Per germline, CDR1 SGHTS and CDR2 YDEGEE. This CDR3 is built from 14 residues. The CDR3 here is CASTLGEGFREQYF. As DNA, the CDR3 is TGTGCCAGCACCCTGGGGGAGGGGTTTCGAGAGCAGTACTTC.

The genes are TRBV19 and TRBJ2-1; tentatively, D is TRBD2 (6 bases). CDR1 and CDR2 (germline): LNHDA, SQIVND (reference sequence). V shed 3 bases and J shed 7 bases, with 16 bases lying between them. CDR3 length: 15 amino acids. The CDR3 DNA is TGTGCCAGTAGTATTCTGACTAGTCGGAGTAATGAGCAGTTCTTC. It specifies CASSILTSRSNEQFF.

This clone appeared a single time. The CDR3 DNA is TGTGCCAGCAGTTGGAGGAGGGGTACTAATGAAAAACTGTTTTTT. The encoded protein is CASSWRRGTNEKLFF. The chain has TRBV2 and TRBJ1-4; TRBD1 might be the D (5 bases). V lost 5 bases, J lost 2 bases, and 12 bases lay in between. The CDR3 covers 15 residues. Per germline, CDR1 SNHLY and CDR2 FYNNEI.

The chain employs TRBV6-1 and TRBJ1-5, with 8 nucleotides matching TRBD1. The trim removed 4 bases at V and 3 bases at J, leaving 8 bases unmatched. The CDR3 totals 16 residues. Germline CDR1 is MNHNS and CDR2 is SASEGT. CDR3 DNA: TGTGCCAGCAGTGTGACAGGGGTGAATCCCAATCAGCCCCAGCATTTT. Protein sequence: CASSVTGVNPNQPQHF.

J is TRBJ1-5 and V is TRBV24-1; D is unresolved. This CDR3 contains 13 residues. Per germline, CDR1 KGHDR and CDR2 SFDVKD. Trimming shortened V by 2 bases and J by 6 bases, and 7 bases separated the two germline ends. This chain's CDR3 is CATSDSGSQPQHF. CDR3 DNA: TGTGCCACCAGTGATTCGGGAAGTCAGCCCCAGCATTTT.

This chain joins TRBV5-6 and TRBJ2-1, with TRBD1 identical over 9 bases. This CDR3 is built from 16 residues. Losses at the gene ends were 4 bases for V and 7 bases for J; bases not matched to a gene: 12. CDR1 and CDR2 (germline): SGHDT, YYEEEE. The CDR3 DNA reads TGTGCCAGCAGCCAAGTTGGACAGGGGTTCGTGAATGAGCAGTTCTTC. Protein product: CASSQVGQGFVNEQFF.

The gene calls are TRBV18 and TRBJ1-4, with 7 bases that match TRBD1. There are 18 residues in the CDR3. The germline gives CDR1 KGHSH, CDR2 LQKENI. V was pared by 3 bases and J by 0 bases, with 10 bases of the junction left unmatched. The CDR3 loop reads CASSPGSVGQATNEKLFF. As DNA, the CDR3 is TGTGCCAGCTCACCTGGTTCTGTTGGACAGGCAACTAATGAAAAACTGTTTTTT. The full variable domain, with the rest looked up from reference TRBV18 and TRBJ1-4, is NAGVMQNPRHLVRRRGQEARLRCSPMKGHSHVYWYRQLPEEGLKFMVYLQKENIIDESGMPKERFSAEFPKEGPSILRIQQVVRGDSAAYFCASSPGSVGQATNEKLFFGSGTQLSVL.